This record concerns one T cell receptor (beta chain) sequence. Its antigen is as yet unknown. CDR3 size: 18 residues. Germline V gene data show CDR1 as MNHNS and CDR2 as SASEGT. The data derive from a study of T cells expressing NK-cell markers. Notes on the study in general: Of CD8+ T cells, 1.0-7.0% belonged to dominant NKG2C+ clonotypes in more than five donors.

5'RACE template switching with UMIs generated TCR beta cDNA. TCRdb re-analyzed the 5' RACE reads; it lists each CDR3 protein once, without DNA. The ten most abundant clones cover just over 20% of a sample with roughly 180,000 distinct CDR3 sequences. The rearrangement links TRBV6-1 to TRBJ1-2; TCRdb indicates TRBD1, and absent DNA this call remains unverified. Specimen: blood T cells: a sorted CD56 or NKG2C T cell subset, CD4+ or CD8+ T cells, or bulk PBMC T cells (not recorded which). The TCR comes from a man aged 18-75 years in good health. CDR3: CASSERAEGDRLNYGYTF.